This TCR beta chain was sequenced during a study of OX40 agonist ivuxolimab in advanced cancers. The CDR3 contains 14 residues. The V and J ends lost 6 bases and 4 bases, in that order; junction bases with no gene match: 4. Per germline, CDR1 MNHEY and CDR2 SMNVEV (reference sequence). On this clone itself: Its antigen is not known. One base away lies a much larger clone, so this may be a sequencing read error.

Findings and limits, study-wide: The study found that CD8+ T cells averaged more expanded clones than CD4+. It was not determined which antigens were specifically recognized by the peripheral T cells that had undergone clonal expansion.

Data came from immunoSEQ multiplex PCR; TCRdb stores just in-frame clones and leaves some out. Seen here are about 19,000 clones, 75% to 85% observed once, and the top ten hold roughly 55%. This sequence was found in an adult with an advanced solid tumor such as melanoma, head and neck, liver or kidney cancer. This chain connects TRBV27 to TRBJ1-5, with TRBD1 matching 9 bases. The sequenced sample was CD4+ or CD8+ T cells sorted from blood, obtained in a trial of the OX40 agonist ivuxolimab. CDR3 nucleotides: TGTGCCAGCAGCCTAGGGACAGGGAATCAGCCCCAGCATTTT. Translated, it gives CASSLGTGNQPQHF.